This T cell receptor beta chain was found in a study of blood T cell repertoires in COVID-19. Across the study: Samples came from the United States, Italy and Spain, spanning acute and convalescent COVID-19. Sources were T cells, B-cell-depleted T cells, or PBMCs; the material itself was cDNA or gDNA.

Original analysis: Amplification of reference gene primers was used by the study to estimate nucleated cell counts. Measured with immunoSEQ multiplex PCR; TCRdb has only the in-frame clones, and not every one. V and J calls and clone size are copied from that table; D and trimming were computed from the DNA. This table has 85,000 to 120,000 clones, around 80% appearing once. Concerning this clone itself: Germline and junction disagree at one end, which may indicate a read error.

Germline CDR1 reads MNHEY; CDR2 reads SMNVEV (reference sequence). The length of the CDR3 is 11 residues. Recruited during active infection, patients (from Seattle) were subsequently followed longitudinally. This clonotype was sampled from an elderly man with COVID-19, enrolled during active disease. The specimen was peripheral blood. V gene TRBV27 combines with J gene TRBJ2-1, with 9 bases that match TRBD1. In nucleotides, the CDR3 is TGCGGGACAGGGATACTGGGGGAGCAGTTCTTC. Its translation: CGTGILGEQFF.